This T cell receptor (beta chain) was sequenced in a study of CD8 T cells in ankylosing spondylitis. This clonotype has at least ten counts. Its antigen is unidentified. CDR3 length: 13 amino acids. Germline V CDR1 and CDR2: SGHVS, FNYEAQ. With 8 bases removed from V and 2 bases from J, the gap between germline ends came to 10 bases. Findings and caveats of the study: Among TCR beta sequences, a motif of under ten highly homologous variants appeared characteristic of ankylosing spondylitis blood. Disease-linked clones bore a CD8+ phenotype, appearing relatively rarely in peripheral blood.

One entry per CDR3 protein, called by TCRdb with MiXCR from the 5' RACE reads. The sample has about 130,000 distinct CDR3 sequences; 5.5% to 7.5% are singletons. Sample: blood, either unsorted or a sorted T cell fraction (not recorded which). V is TRBV7-6 and J is TRBJ2-1, with D possibly being TRBD1 (6 bases). The receptor was derived from a female donor with ankylosing spondylitis or in good health (not recorded which). In nucleotides, the CDR3 is TGTGCCAGCTCAGGACAGACCTACAATGAGCAGTTCTTC. It is translated as CASSGQTYNEQFF.